This note documents a single TCR beta chain sequence. Its antigen is unidentified. This entry comes from a study of T cells in Graves' hyperthyroidism and ophthalmopathy. Diagnosis rested on symptoms, serum thyroxine and TRAb, thyroid ultrasound, and orbital computed tomography. Findings and caveats of the study: Prediction of ophthalmopathy progression came a median 6.5 months pre-onset.

CDR1 DFQATT and CDR2 SNEGSKA come from the germline V gene (reference sequence). J gave up 3 bases and V 6 bases, and 6 bases lay outside the gene matches. The CDR3 runs 14 residues. TCR beta CDR3 sequences were amplified from RNA transcripts. A set of HTBI primers served as the primers for a first-round RT-PCR of the TCR CDR3. MiXCR, applied by TCRdb to the multiplex PCR reads, yields one record per CDR3 protein. The data contain 310,000 or so distinct CDR3 sequences, more than 15% of them singletons. The receptor was derived from a woman aged 60-75 years with Graves' ophthalmopathy. Specimen: blood. This sequence joins TRBV20-1 and TRBJ1-4; 8 bases agree with TRBD1. In nucleotides, the CDR3 is TGCAGTGCCTCAGACAGGGGATCTAATGAAAAACTGTTTTTT. It is translated as CSASDRGSNEKLFF.